These 10 T cell receptor beta chains came from one sample sequenced in a study of T cell repertoires in cytomegalovirus infection. TCRdb re-analysed the reads in MiXCR, keeping a single row per CDR3 protein. The repertoire holds approximately 250,000 distinct CDR3 sequences, over 20% seen once, with 18% in the top ten. The sequencing sample was made of CD8+ T cells from PBMCs. These receptors originate from a human donor in good health (CMV status not recorded). Some clones in this sample may be carry-over from other donors' samples.

Only one count was recorded for this clonotype. J is TRBJ1-1 and V is TRBV7-9; unclear D gene. This CDR3 is built from 12 residues. CDR1 and CDR2 from the germline V gene are SEHNR and FQNEAQ (reference sequence). V was trimmed by 1 base and J by 10 bases, leaving 10 bases between them. For the CDR3, the DNA is TGTGCCAGCAGCTTAGGAGCCTTGATAGCTTTCTTT. Translation: CASSLGALIAFF.

At least ten counts were recorded for this clonotype. This chain connects TRBV7-2 to TRBJ1-1; D is unresolved. CDR3 length equals 14 residues. The germline V gene has CDR1 SGHTA and CDR2 FQGNSA. Trimming removed 1 base at V and 6 bases at J, with 12 bases between. The CDR3 nucleotides read TGTGCCAGCAGCTTAGTTCCGGGAAAACCTGAAGCTTTCTTT. Encoded protein: CASSLVPGKPEAFF.

The rearrangement links TRBV7-8 to TRBJ2-3; 8 positions match TRBD1. The CDR3 is made up of 12 amino acids. The trim removed 8 bases at V and 4 bases at J, leaving 2 bases unmatched. Germline assignment: CDR1 SGHVS and CDR2 FQNEAQ. CDR3 loop: CASGQGPDTQYF. DNA of the CDR3: TGTGCCAGCGGACAGGGACCAGATACGCAGTATTTT.

This chain joins TRBV2 and TRBJ1-2, with D possibly being TRBD1 (6 bases). CDR1 is SNHLY and CDR2 is FYNNEI in the germline V gene. The CDR3 extends over 14 amino acids. V was cut by 6 bases and J by 4 bases, with 15 bases left in between. This CDR3 reads CASRYTGTPYGYTF. CDR3 nucleotides: TGTGCCAGCAGATACACCGGGACACCCTATGGCTACACCTTC.

The chain uses TRBV6-1 and TRBJ1-1; a possible D gene is TRBD1 (5 bases). The V gene's germline CDR1 is MNHNS and CDR2 SASEGT. The CDR3 is 11 residues long. The ends were cut back, 10 bases at V and 7 bases at J, with 13 bases in the middle. Here the CDR3 DNA reads TGTGCCACCACAGGCGGGCTTGAAGCTTTCTTT. Amino acid sequence: CATTGGLEAFF.

In this sample, this clonotype turned up a few times. The rearrangement links TRBV20-1 to TRBJ2-7, with D possibly matching TRBD1 (6 bases). The CDR3 has 13 amino acids. In germline, CDR1 is DFQATT, CDR2 SNEGSKA (reference sequence). Trimming stripped 3 bases from V and 5 bases from J, with 14 bases between. The CDR3 here is CSASPQGVDEQYF. The CDR3 DNA reads TGCAGTGCTAGTCCACAGGGTGTCGACGAGCAGTACTTC.

This clonotype was seen more than once but under ten times. This rearrangement joins TRBV6-5 to TRBJ1-1; D call uncertain. V was trimmed by 2 bases and J by 0 bases, leaving 10 bases between them. Germline CDR1 MNHEY, CDR2 SVGAGI. This CDR3 comprises 15 residues. CDR3 residues: CASSYARTVNTEAFF. CDR3 DNA sequence: TGTGCCAGCAGTTACGCCCGGACGGTGAACACTGAAGCTTTCTTT.

The V gene is TRBV20-1, the J gene TRBJ1-1; D is perhaps TRBD1 (6 bases). The CDR3 sequence is 13 residues long. Trimming removed 2 bases at V and 4 bases at J, with 11 bases between. Germline CDR1 is DFQATT and CDR2 is SNEGSKA (reference sequence). The CDR3 here is CSARPTGFTEAFF. The CDR3 DNA is TGCAGTGCTAGACCCACAGGGTTCACTGAAGCTTTCTTT.

The table lists this clonotype with many counts. This chain links TRBV7-2 with TRBJ2-1, with D unclear. V lost 4 bases and J 6 bases, leaving 13 bases between the germline ends. CDR1 and CDR2 from the germline V gene are SGHTA and FQGNSA. The CDR3 totals 14 residues. The CDR3 here is CASSSDPARNEQFF. CDR3 DNA: TGTGCCAGCAGCTCGGACCCAGCGCGCAATGAGCAGTTCTTC.

V usage is TRBV20-1 and J usage is TRBJ1-4; TRBD1 might be the D (6 bases). V lost 6 bases and J lost 8, with 13 bases in between. This CDR3 is built from 12 residues. Germline lookup yields CDR1 DFQATT and CDR2 SNEGSKA (reference sequence). As DNA, the CDR3 is TGCAGTGCGAGACAGGTTGAGGAAAAACTGTTTTTT. Encoded protein: CSARQVEEKLFF.